This T cell receptor beta chain appears in the sequencing data of a study of T-cell memory formation after mild COVID-19. Study-wide findings and caveats: Shrinking CD4+ clones resided mostly in CM and EM, and CD8+ ones in EMRA. A second wave expanding day 15 to 37 was CD4+-biased; contracting clones were balanced.

TCRdb itself ran the 5' RACE reads through MiXCR, one entry per CDR3 protein. The sample holds around 410,000 distinct CDR3 sequences, less than 25% seen once. About this clonotype: Its antigen is not known.

V shed 3 bases and J 3 bases; nucleotides not matched to a gene: 12. Germline CDR1 and CDR2: SGHTA and FQGNSA. This CDR3 comprises 18 residues. Sequencing was done on a sample of PBMCs or a T cell subset sorted from them (not recorded which). V usage is TRBV7-2 and J usage is TRBJ2-5, with 11 bases that match TRBD2. The TCR originated in an adult woman who had mild COVID-19 (a few samples of this study predate the infection). Cell type and time point are not known. The CDR3: CASSFMLAGGGAKETQYF. CDR3 DNA: TGTGCCAGCAGCTTCATGCTAGCGGGAGGAGGGGCCAAAGAGACCCAGTACTTC. The full variable domain, rest sourced from reference TRBV7-2 and TRBJ2-5, is GAGVSQSPSNKVTEKGKDVELRCDPISGHTALYWYRQSLGQGLEFLIYFQGNSAPDKSGLPSDRFSAERTGGSVSTLTIQRTQQEDSAVYLCASSFMLAGGGAKETQYFGPGTRLLVL.